This T cell receptor (beta chain) stems from a study of T cells in tumors after PD-1 blockade. Across the study: Daily vismodegib 150 mg continued in a subset of anti-PD-1-treated patients.

The CDR3 is 15 amino acids. Germline CDR1 reads SGHTA; CDR2 reads FQGTGA. The V gene lost 3 bases and the J gene lost 10 bases, with 19 bases spanning the gap. Study-level points and caveats: About 41% of tumor TCR clonotypes were also found in blood.

Genomic DNA template from tumor biopsies or peripheral blood, roughly 616 ng to 6,004 ng input. Concerning this clone itself: Its antigen is unidentified.

The protocol was immunoSEQ multiplex PCR, while the TCRdb copy is restricted to in-frame clones and leaves out a portion. There are about 20,000 clones in the sample; around 85% occur only once, and around 25% lies in the top ten. This TCR came from a human donor with advanced basal cell or squamous cell carcinoma (not recorded which). V usage is TRBV7-3 and J usage is TRBJ2-1; a weak D match, TRBD2 (7 bases). Specimen: PBMCs, collected after anti-PD-1 therapy. The DNA for the CDR3 is TGTGCCAGCAGCTTCATGGGGGCTAGCGGCGACGAGCAGTTCTTC. It is translated as CASSFMGASGDEQFF.